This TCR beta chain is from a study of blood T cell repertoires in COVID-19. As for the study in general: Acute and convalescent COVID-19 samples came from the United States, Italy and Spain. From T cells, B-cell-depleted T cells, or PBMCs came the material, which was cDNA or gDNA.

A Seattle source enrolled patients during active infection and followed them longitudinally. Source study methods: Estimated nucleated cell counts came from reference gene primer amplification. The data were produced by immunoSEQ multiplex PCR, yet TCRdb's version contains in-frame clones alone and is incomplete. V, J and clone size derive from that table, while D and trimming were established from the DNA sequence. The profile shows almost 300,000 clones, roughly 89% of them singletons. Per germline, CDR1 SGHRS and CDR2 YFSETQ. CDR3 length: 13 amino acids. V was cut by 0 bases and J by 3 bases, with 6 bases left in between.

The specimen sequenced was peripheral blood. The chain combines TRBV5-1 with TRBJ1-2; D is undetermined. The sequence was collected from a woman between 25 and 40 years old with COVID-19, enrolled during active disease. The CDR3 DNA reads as TGCGCCAGCAGCTTGGTTCGGGACTATGGCTACACCTTC. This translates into CASSLVRDYGYTF.